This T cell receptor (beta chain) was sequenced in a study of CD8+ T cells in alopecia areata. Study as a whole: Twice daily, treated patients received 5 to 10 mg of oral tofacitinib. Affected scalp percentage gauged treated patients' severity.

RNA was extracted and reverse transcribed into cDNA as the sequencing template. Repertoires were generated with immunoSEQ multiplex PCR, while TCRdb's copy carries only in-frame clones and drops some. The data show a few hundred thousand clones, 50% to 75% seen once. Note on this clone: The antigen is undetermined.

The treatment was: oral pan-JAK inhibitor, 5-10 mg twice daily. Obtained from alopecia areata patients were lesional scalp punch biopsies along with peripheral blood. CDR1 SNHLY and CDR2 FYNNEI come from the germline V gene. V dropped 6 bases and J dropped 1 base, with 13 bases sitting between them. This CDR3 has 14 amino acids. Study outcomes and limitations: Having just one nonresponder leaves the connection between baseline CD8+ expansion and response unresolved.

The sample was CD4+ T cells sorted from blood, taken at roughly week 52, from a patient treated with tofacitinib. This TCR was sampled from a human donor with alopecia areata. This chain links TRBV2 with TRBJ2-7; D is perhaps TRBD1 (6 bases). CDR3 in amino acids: CASSLSDRSYEQYF. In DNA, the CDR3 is TGTGCCAGCAGCCTATCGGACAGATCCTACGAGCAGTACTTC.